A selection of T cell receptor beta chains follows, all from one sample in a study of blood T cell dynamics during melanoma immunotherapy. The assay was immunoSEQ multiplex PCR, and TCRdb's table has in-frame clones only and misses some. The table shows 4,900 or so clones, with around nine tenths occurring only once. This sample comprised blood, obtained from a patient treated with checkpoint blockade. The receptor set was obtained from a human donor with melanoma. The CDR3 runs from the conserved cysteine through the conserved F or W. Each record gives: CDR3 DNA, CDR3 protein, V gene, D gene, clone size, J gene. The D gene is left open where the match is weak. For some rows the clone size is stated as once, few or many, or as a class when expanded; others skip it.

cdr3_nt: TGTGCCAGCAGCTTCGGACAGCCGATGAACACTGAAGCTTTCTTT
cdr3_aa: CASSFGQPMNTEAFF
v_call: TRBV7-2
d_call: NA
clone_size: NA
j_call: TRBJ1-1

cdr3_nt: TGCGCCAGCAGCCAAAGGTCGGACAGGGTAACCGGGTACACCGGGGAGCTGTTTTTT
cdr3_aa: CASSQRSDRVTGYTGELFF
v_call: TRBV4-1
d_call: TRBD1
clone_size: NA
j_call: TRBJ2-2

cdr3_nt: TGTGCCAGTAGTATAATAGAGGGGGGCACCGGGGAGCTGTTTTTT
cdr3_aa: CASSIIEGGTGELFF
v_call: TRBV19
d_call: NA
clone_size: NA
j_call: TRBJ2-2

cdr3_nt: TGTGCCAGCAGTCCTCTCGGGACAGACGAGCCCCAGCATTTT
cdr3_aa: CASSPLGTDEPQHF
v_call: TRBV27
d_call: TRBD1
clone_size: NA
j_call: TRBJ1-5

cdr3_nt: TGTGCCACCAGCAGAGCTGGGACTAATTCACCCCTCCACTTT
cdr3_aa: CATSRAGTNSPLHF
v_call: TRBV15
d_call: NA
clone_size: NA
j_call: TRBJ1-6

cdr3_nt: TGTGCCAGCTCACCATCGGGACAGGCCTCTGAAGCTTTCTTT
cdr3_aa: CASSPSGQASEAFF
v_call: TRBV18
d_call: TRBD1
clone_size: NA
j_call: TRBJ1-1

cdr3_nt: TGTGCCAGCAGTTTATTGGAGCCTACTAGCACAGATACGCAGTATTTT
cdr3_aa: CASSLLEPTSTDTQYF
v_call: TRBV27
d_call: NA
clone_size: NA
j_call: TRBJ2-3

cdr3_nt: TGTGCCAGCAGCTCCTCACAGGGGGCGGGCAATCAGCCCCAGCATTTT
cdr3_aa: CASSSSQGAGNQPQHF
v_call: TRBV7-8
d_call: TRBD1
clone_size: NA
j_call: TRBJ1-5

cdr3_nt: TGCGCCAGCAGCTTAGAAAGCAGGAACACTGAAGCTTTCTTT
cdr3_aa: CASSLESRNTEAFF
v_call: TRBV5-1
d_call: NA
clone_size: NA
j_call: TRBJ1-1

cdr3_nt: TGTACCTGGAGTGACCCGGTGATGAACACTGAAGCTTTCTTT
cdr3_aa: CTWSDPVMNTEAFF
v_call: TRBV30
d_call: NA
clone_size: NA
j_call: TRBJ1-1

cdr3_nt: TGTGCCAGCAGCCTGAATTTTGCCCGTAGCCAAGAGACCCAGTACTTC
cdr3_aa: CASSLNFARSQETQYF
v_call: TRBV5-5
d_call: NA
clone_size: NA
j_call: TRBJ2-5

cdr3_nt: TGTGCCAGCAGCCCTCCCGGACTAGCGGACACAGATACGCAGTATTTT
cdr3_aa: CASSPPGLADTDTQYF
v_call: TRBV7-2
d_call: TRBD2
clone_size: NA
j_call: TRBJ2-3

cdr3_nt: TGTGCCAGCAGCTTGGCCGCTAGCGCTCAAGAGACCCAGTACTTC
cdr3_aa: CASSLAASAQETQYF
v_call: TRBV5-4
d_call: NA
clone_size: NA
j_call: TRBJ2-5

cdr3_nt: TGTGCCAGCAGCTTAGATGGGAGGGCCTACGAGCAGTACTTC
cdr3_aa: CASSLDGRAYEQYF
v_call: TRBV7-2
d_call: TRBD2
clone_size: NA
j_call: TRBJ2-7

cdr3_nt: TGTGCCAGCAGACAGAATAGCGGGAGGTACGAGCAGTACTTC
cdr3_aa: CASRQNSGRYEQYF
v_call: TRBV7-2
d_call: TRBD2
clone_size: NA
j_call: TRBJ2-7

cdr3_nt: TGCAGCGTTGATGGGACAGGGGGCGTCTTGGATGAGCAGTTCTTC
cdr3_aa: CSVDGTGGVLDEQFF
v_call: TRBV29-1
d_call: TRBD1
clone_size: NA
j_call: TRBJ2-1

cdr3_nt: TGTGCCAGCAGTTTTCGAGCGGGAGGGCTCTTGGGCTACAATGAGCAGTTCTTC
cdr3_aa: CASSFRAGGLLGYNEQFF
v_call: TRBV27
d_call: TRBD2
clone_size: NA
j_call: TRBJ2-1

cdr3_nt: TGTGCCAGCAGTGTCGACGGGGGCTGGCAGCCCCAGCATTTT
cdr3_aa: CASSVDGGWQPQHF
v_call: TRBV2
d_call: NA
clone_size: once
j_call: TRBJ1-5

cdr3_nt: TGCAGCGTTGAAGTTCCAGGACTAGACTACAATGAGCAGTTCTTC
cdr3_aa: CSVEVPGLDYNEQFF
v_call: TRBV29-1
d_call: TRBD2
clone_size: NA
j_call: TRBJ2-1

cdr3_nt: TGTGCCAGCAGCTTCGGACAGTCGAACACCGGGGAGCTGTTTTTT
cdr3_aa: CASSFGQSNTGELFF
v_call: TRBV7-9
d_call: NA
clone_size: NA
j_call: TRBJ2-2

cdr3_nt: TGCAGCGTTGTTCCCGGGGGAAGCAATCAGCCCCAGCATTTT
cdr3_aa: CSVVPGGSNQPQHF
v_call: TRBV29-1
d_call: NA
clone_size: NA
j_call: TRBJ1-5

cdr3_nt: TGTGCCAGCAGCCTACAGGGTTCTCATAACTATGGCTACACCTTC
cdr3_aa: CASSLQGSHNYGYTF
v_call: TRBV6-6
d_call: NA
clone_size: NA
j_call: TRBJ1-2

cdr3_nt: TGTGCCAGCAGCGCACCGGGACTAGCGGATTACGAGCAGTACTTC
cdr3_aa: CASSAPGLADYEQYF
v_call: TRBV27
d_call: TRBD2
clone_size: NA
j_call: TRBJ2-7

cdr3_nt: TGTGCCAGCAGCAGGGGGTTAGGCACAGATACGCAGTATTTT
cdr3_aa: CASSRGLGTDTQYF
v_call: TRBV7-2
d_call: NA
clone_size: NA
j_call: TRBJ2-3

cdr3_nt: TGCGCCAGCAGCCCGACGGACAGGGGGCTATACGAGCAGTACTTC
cdr3_aa: CASSPTDRGLYEQYF
v_call: TRBV5-1
d_call: TRBD1
clone_size: NA
j_call: TRBJ2-7

cdr3_nt: TGTGCCAGCAGCTTAGGGGCGGACAGGAGCGCCGGGGAGCTGTTTTTT
cdr3_aa: CASSLGADRSAGELFF
v_call: TRBV11-3
d_call: TRBD1
clone_size: NA
j_call: TRBJ2-2